These 32 T cell receptor beta chains originate from one sample sequenced in a study of blood T cell repertoires in COVID-19. This table comes from immunoSEQ multiplex PCR, and its TCRdb copy is limited to in-frame clones, with some not included. Here the sample spans tens of thousands of clones, approximately 87% being singletons. The source material was peripheral blood. The receptors stem from a human donor in a cohort sampled during active COVID-19.

The chain combines TRBV30 with TRBJ2-7, with D uncertain. Germline lookup yields CDR1 GTSNPN and CDR2 SVGIG (reference sequence). The germline V and J ends were trimmed by 3 bases and 3 bases, with 12 bases remaining between them. This CDR3 is built from 13 residues. CDR3 protein: CAWSEQNSYEQYF. DNA for the CDR3: TGTGCCTGGAGCGAACAGAATAGCTACGAGCAGTACTTC.

The chain recombines TRBV29-1 with TRBJ2-7; TRBD1 aligns across 11 bases. Germline V lookup: CDR1 SQVTM, CDR2 ANQGSEA. CDR3 length equals 15 residues. Trimming took 3 bases from V and 5 from J; bases not matched to a gene: 9. CDR3 loop: CSVDRVGQGAHEQYF. The CDR3 DNA reads as TGCAGCGTTGATCGCGTTGGACAGGGGGCTCACGAGCAGTACTTC.

This chain connects TRBV30 to TRBJ1-4, with D perhaps matching TRBD1 (5 bases). The CDR3 is made up of 12 amino acids. Germline V lookup: CDR1 GTSNPN, CDR2 SVGIG (reference sequence). V lost 0 bases and J 8 bases, leaving 7 bases between the germline ends. The chain's CDR3 is CAWSVQEEKLFF. The DNA for the CDR3 is TGTGCCTGGAGTGTACAGGAAGAAAAACTGTTTTTT.

The rearrangement uses TRBV6-5 and TRBJ2-7, with D possibly matching TRBD1 (6 bases). The CDR3 sequence is 14 residues long. Germline assignment: CDR1 MNHEY and CDR2 SVGAGI. Trimming shortened V by 2 bases and J by 6 bases, and 14 bases separated the two germline ends. In DNA, the CDR3 is TGTGCCAGCAGTTACGCTCGCGACAGGCTCGAGCAGTACTTC. It translates to CASSYARDRLEQYF.

This chain uses TRBV4-2 with TRBJ1-1; possibly TRBD1 for D (5 bases). Germline V gene data show CDR1 as LGHNA and CDR2 as YNFKEQ. Trimming took 1 base from V and 2 from J, leaving 11 bases between them. This CDR3 region has 15 residues. Here the CDR3 DNA reads TGTGCCAGCAGCCAAGTATCAGGGCCTAACACTGAAGCTTTCTTT. Protein: CASSQVSGPNTEAFF.

J is TRBJ1-5 and V is TRBV4-1; D is perhaps TRBD1 (6 bases). CDR1 and CDR2 from the germline V gene are MGHRA and YSYEKL. This CDR3 is 14 amino acids long. The germline V and J ends were trimmed by 4 bases and 1 base, with 8 bases remaining between them. Here the CDR3 reads CASSLGQSNQPQHF. DNA of the CDR3: TGCGCCAGCAGCCTTGGACAGAGCAATCAGCCCCAGCATTTT.

The CDR3 DNA reads TGCGCCAGCAGCCAAGATATTAGCCTAGCGGGAGGGCTAAGGACAGATACGCAGTATTTT. Its translation: CASSQDISLAGGLRTDTQYF. The chain combines TRBV4-1 with TRBJ2-3; TRBD2 matches at 12 bases. Germline assignment: CDR1 MGHRA and CDR2 YSYEKL. This CDR3 is 20 amino acids long. Trimming at V came to 0 bases and at J to 3 bases, leaving 13 bases not matched to a gene.

The rearrangement joins TRBV5-8 to TRBJ2-7, with 9 bases identical to TRBD2. V was pared by 1 base and J by 2 bases, with 4 bases of the junction left unmatched. The CDR3 contains 15 residues. The germline CDR1 and CDR2 sequences are SGHTS and YDEGEE. CDR3 DNA sequence: TGTGCCAGCAGCTTGTGGGGCGGGGGGGCCTACGAGCAGTACTTC. It encodes CASSLWGGGAYEQYF.

The rearrangement links TRBV6-6 to TRBJ2-3; D gene uncertain. Trimming removed 8 bases at V and 7 bases at J, with 22 bases between. The germline V gene has CDR1 MNHNY and CDR2 SVGAGI (reference sequence). The CDR3 is 15 amino acids. CDR3 nucleotide sequence: TGTGCCAGCCGTATCGATATAACGACTGGTAATACGCAGTATTTT. Its translation is CASRIDITTGNTQYF.

The chain joins TRBV19 to TRBJ2-6, with 8 positions matching TRBD1. CDR3 length equals 19 residues. Germline assignment: CDR1 LNHDA and CDR2 SQIVND (reference sequence). After removal of 5 bases from V and 0 bases from J, the junction contained 12 bases not matched to a gene. Here the CDR3 reads CASSVYVGQVFSGANVLTF. The CDR3 DNA sequence: TGTGCCAGTAGTGTGTATGTGGGACAGGTTTTCTCTGGGGCCAACGTCCTGACTTTC.

The rearrangement uses TRBV5-6 and TRBJ2-5; no definite D call. Germline-derived CDR1 and CDR2 are SGHDT and YYEEEE. This CDR3 has 15 amino acids. Between the trimmed V and J ends, which lost 5 bases and 4 bases, there was a span of 18 bases. CDR3 sequence (DNA): TGTGCCAGCAGACCAAGTTACCGAGAGGTAGAGACCCAGTACTTC. Protein product: CASRPSYREVETQYF.

This chain links TRBV3-1 (or the pseudogene TRBV3-2) with TRBJ1-2; 8 nucleotides align to TRBD1. The CDR3 covers 15 residues. Germline CDR1 reads LGHDT; CDR2 reads YNNKEL (reference sequence). Trimming removed 6 bases from V and 4 bases from J; junction bases left unmatched: 10. Here the CDR3 DNA reads TGTGCCAGCAGGCCCCCAGGGGGCGTGGCCTATGGCTACACCTTC. Its translation: CASRPPGGVAYGYTF.

The V call is TRBV19, the J call TRBJ2-1; D possibly corresponds to TRBD2 (5 bases). CDR3 size: 16 residues. Trimming took off 1 base at V and 2 bases at J, with 12 bases between the two ends. Germline lookup yields CDR1 LNHDA and CDR2 SQIVND (reference sequence). The CDR3 loop reads CASSIVAGTTYNEQFF. The CDR3 bases are TGTGCCAGTAGTATAGTGGCGGGCACGACCTACAATGAGCAGTTCTTC. Based on the CDR3 plus reference TRBV19 and TRBJ2-1, the full variable domain is DGGITQSPKYLFRKEGQNVTLSCEQNLNHDAMYWYRQDPGQGLRLIYYSQIVNDFQKGDIAEGYSVSREKKESFPLTVTSAQKNPTAFYLCASSIVAGTTYNEQFFGPGTRLTVL.

V and J are TRBV6-5 and TRBJ2-2, with 7 bases fitting TRBD1. Unmatched junction bases numbered 4, after V lost 8 bases and J lost 1 base. The CDR3 totals 14 residues. Germline V lookup: CDR1 MNHEY, CDR2 SVGAGI. The CDR3 sequence: CASSTGENTGELFF. CDR3 DNA: TGTGCCAGCTCAACAGGGGAGAACACCGGGGAGCTGTTTTTT.

The chain joins TRBV27 to TRBJ2-1; 10 bases line up with TRBD2. With 6 bases clipped from V and 9 bases from J, the junction kept 8 bases outside the gene matches. The CDR3 spans 14 residues. Looked up from germline, CDR1 is MNHEY and CDR2 is SMNVEV (reference sequence). DNA for the CDR3: TGTGCCAGCAGGCTAGCGGGAGAGAGAGGTGAGCAGTTCTTC. Its translation is CASRLAGERGEQFF.

J is TRBJ1-1 and V is TRBV6-2 or TRBV6-3; D may be TRBD1 (6 bases). V was cut by 5 bases and J by 5 bases, with 18 bases left in between. The germline CDR1 and CDR2 sequences are MNHEY and SVGEGT. The CDR3 has 15 amino acids. The CDR3 coding sequence is TGTGCCAGCAGTCAGGGGTGGGGCGCGAGGACTGAAGCTTTCTTT. Its protein product is CASSQGWGARTEAFF.

The V and J genes are TRBV2 and TRBJ2-7, with 8 bases aligning to TRBD1. Unmatched junction bases numbered 8, after V lost 8 bases and J lost 5 bases. Germline CDR1 and CDR2: SNHLY and FYNNEI. The CDR3 is made up of 13 amino acids. The CDR3 DNA is TGTGCCAGCTTAGGACAGGGTATAAACGAGCAGTACTTC. The encoded protein is CASLGQGINEQYF.

The chain combines TRBV19 with TRBJ1-5, with D tentatively TRBD1 (5 bases). There are 15 residues in the CDR3. CDR1 LNHDA and CDR2 SQIVND come from the germline V gene (reference sequence). V dropped 4 bases and J dropped 3 bases, with 13 bases sitting between them. For the CDR3, the DNA is TGTGCCAGTAGTACCTCGTCAGGGATCAATCAGCCCCAGCATTTT. Translation: CASSTSSGINQPQHF. Together with reference TRBV19 and TRBJ1-5, the CDR3 gives the full variable domain: DGGITQSPKYLFRKEGQNVTLSCEQNLNHDAMYWYRQDPGQGLRLIYYSQIVNDFQKGDIAEGYSVSREKKESFPLTVTSAQKNPTAFYLCASSTSSGINQPQHFGDGTRLSIL.

This chain connects TRBV19 to TRBJ2-7, with no clear D. The CDR3 totals 12 residues. Trimming shortened V by 1 base and J by 7 bases, and 8 bases separated the two germline ends. Germline V gene lookup returns CDR1 LNHDA and CDR2 SQIVND (reference sequence). The CDR3 here is CASSIAGREQYF. CDR3 sequence (DNA): TGTGCCAGTAGTATAGCGGGTCGGGAGCAGTACTTC.

This rearrangement joins TRBV5-8 to TRBJ1-4; D uncertain. Trimming cost V 6 bases and J 15 bases, with 21 bases left between them. The CDR3 covers 13 residues. Per germline, CDR1 SGHTS and CDR2 YDEGEE. This chain's CDR3 is CASKIRAPGLVFF. The CDR3 coding sequence is TGTGCCAGCAAGATAAGGGCCCCGGGGTTGGTGTTTTTT.

This clone was observed once. The chain joins TRBV4-2 to TRBJ2-7; a possible D gene is TRBD2 (5 bases). V was cut by 2 bases and J by 4 bases, with 18 bases left in between. CDR1 LGHNA and CDR2 YNFKEQ come from the germline V gene. The CDR3 consists of 16 residues. The CDR3 DNA is TGTGCCAGCAGCCAACATGGGCGAGCGGCGGTGTACGAGCAGTACTTC. Its translation: CASSQHGRAAVYEQYF.

The genes are TRBV7-9 and TRBJ2-7; 7 bases fit TRBD1. This CDR3 spans 15 amino acids. Germline V lookup: CDR1 SEHNR, CDR2 FQNEAQ (reference sequence). V dropped 7 bases and J dropped 5; count of bases not matched to a gene: 14. The CDR3 here is CASTPMGQPFHEQYF. The DNA for the CDR3 is TGTGCCAGCACCCCCATGGGACAGCCCTTCCACGAGCAGTACTTC. Looking up the rest from reference TRBV7-9 and TRBJ2-7 gives the full variable domain: DTGVSQNPRHKITKRGQNVTFRCDPISEHNRLYWYRQTLGQGPEFLTYFQNEAQLEKSRLLSDRFSAERPKGSFSTLEIQRTEQGDSAMYLCASTPMGQPFHEQYFGPGTRLTVT.

The rearrangement joins TRBV6-5 to TRBJ2-7; TRBD1 matches 8 bases. V shed 6 bases and J 7 bases; nucleotides not matched to a gene: 14. Germline V gene lookup returns CDR1 MNHEY and CDR2 SVGAGI. There are 15 residues in the CDR3. CDR3 nucleotides: TGTGCCAGCAGCCGGGACAGGAGGGTTTCGGGAGAGCAGTACTTC. This encodes CASSRDRRVSGEQYF.

The genes are TRBV18 and TRBJ1-3, with D possibly matching TRBD1 (5 bases). CDR3 size: 16 residues. V was trimmed by 2 bases and J by 0 bases, leaving 11 bases between them. CDR1 KGHSH and CDR2 LQKENI come from the germline V gene. The CDR3 nucleotides are TGTGCCAGCTCACCAGCTAGGGGCCGCTCTGGAAACACCATATATTTT. This translates into CASSPARGRSGNTIYF.

This clone was counted between two and nine times. The chain is built from TRBV7-9 and TRBJ1-3; D is unclear. The germline V gene encodes CDR1 SEHNR and CDR2 FQNEAQ (reference sequence). With 3 bases removed from V and 8 bases from J, the gap between germline ends came to 14 bases. The CDR3 sequence is 14 residues long. The CDR3 DNA follows: TGTGCCAGCAGCTTGGTTCTCTACCCCGACACCATATATTTT. Translation: CASSLVLYPDTIYF.

V usage is TRBV12-3 or TRBV12-4 and J usage is TRBJ2-7, with D unresolved. The V gene lost 4 bases and the J gene lost 6 bases, with 7 bases spanning the gap. This CDR3 is 11 amino acids long. DNA for the CDR3: TGTGCCAGCAGTTCCTCGAGCGAGCAGTACTTC. Translating gives CASSSSSEQYF.

The J gene is TRBJ1-1, the V gene TRBV6-2 or TRBV6-3; unclear D gene. Trimming removed 6 bases at V and 4 bases at J, with 18 bases between. The germline gives CDR1 MNHEY, CDR2 SVGEGT. This CDR3 spans 15 amino acids. The CDR3 bases are TGTGCCAGCAGCCCTCGATTAGCCTTTCTCACTGAAGCTTTCTTT. Protein sequence: CASSPRLAFLTEAFF.

The gene calls are TRBV5-6 and TRBJ1-2; 9 positions match TRBD1. Germline V CDR1 and CDR2: SGHDT, YYEEEE. CDR3 length: 15 residues. Germline trimming cut 5 bases from V and 2 bases from J; bases unmatched to any gene: 7. Here the CDR3 reads CASSSQGAGNYGYTF. In DNA, the CDR3 is TGTGCCAGCAGTTCACAGGGGGCAGGGAACTATGGCTACACCTTC.

The V gene is TRBV15, the J gene TRBJ1-3, with unresolved D. Trimming shortened V by 4 bases and J by 4 bases, and 8 bases separated the two germline ends. The CDR3 consists of 13 residues. Germline V gene lookup returns CDR1 LNHNV and CDR2 YYDKDF (reference sequence). CDR3 bases: TGTGCCACCAGCACCGGAGGAGGAAACACCATATATTTT. It specifies CATSTGGGNTIYF.

The V call is TRBV7-9, the J call TRBJ2-5; weak D call: TRBD2 (6 bases). V shed 7 bases and J shed 2 bases, with 14 bases lying between them. Germline V gene lookup returns CDR1 SEHNR and CDR2 FQNEAQ (reference sequence). There are 14 residues in the CDR3. CDR3 coding DNA: TGTGCCAGCAACGATATAGCGGTTCAAGAGACCCAGTACTTC. Encoded protein: CASNDIAVQETQYF.

This clone was detected once. This chain links TRBV28 with TRBJ1-5, with a tentative D call TRBD1 (5 bases). This CDR3 is built from 16 residues. Trimming left V 5 bases short and J 0 bases short, with 14 bases between. Germline lookup yields CDR1 MDHEN and CDR2 SYDVKM. CDR3 nucleotide sequence: TGTGCCAGCAGTATGACAGAGAGCTTTAGCAATCAGCCCCAGCATTTT. Its translation: CASSMTESFSNQPQHF.

The chain combines TRBV19 with TRBJ1-2, with a tentative D call TRBD1 (5 bases). CDR1 LNHDA and CDR2 SQIVND come from the germline V gene (reference sequence). V was clipped by 7 bases and J by 6 bases, with 9 bases between them. CDR3 length equals 11 residues. This CDR3 reads CASNPGDGYTF. CDR3 sequence (DNA): TGTGCCAGTAACCCGGGGGATGGCTACACCTTC.